Listed below are T cell receptor beta chains from one sample, sequenced in a study of CD8 T cells in Susac syndrome. From the immunoSEQ multiplex PCR reads, TCRdb called clonotypes with MiXCR, one entry per CDR3 protein. The table has more than 150,000 distinct CDR3 sequences, over 95% seen once. Sequencing was carried out using CD8+ T cells from PBMCs. These receptors came from a human donor with multiple sclerosis. CDR3s include the opening cysteine and the closing phenylalanine or tryptophan. A D gene is named only where the DNA matches it firmly. Size tells how often a clone was seen (once, few, many) or the class of an expanded clone, and some rows leave it out.

CASTSTDTQYF TGTGCCAGCACCTCAACAGATACGCAGTATTTT TRBV3-1 few NA TRBJ2-3
CSARKVVGNIQYF TGCAGTGCTAGGAAGGTGGTGGGAAACATTCAGTACTTC TRBV20-1 NA NA TRBJ2-4
CASSLSGGAHEQFF TGTGCCAGCAGCTTGAGCGGGGGGGCCCATGAGCAGTTCTTC TRBV13 NA TRBD2 TRBJ2-1
CATSDRLGDTDTQYF TGTGCCACCAGCGACCGACTGGGGGACACAGATACGCAGTATTTT TRBV15 once NA TRBJ2-3
CATYALSYNEQFF TGTGCCACCTACGCCCTCTCCTACAATGAGCAGTTCTTC TRBV27 NA NA TRBJ2-1
CAWSFGATNEKLFF TGTGCCTGGAGTTTCGGGGCAACTAATGAAAAACTGTTTTTT TRBV30 NA NA TRBJ1-4
CSARGLGTDTQYF TGCAGTGCTAGGGGACTCGGCACAGATACGCAGTATTTT TRBV20-1 NA NA TRBJ2-3
CASSHTDRGTEAFF TGCGCCAGCAGCCACACCGACAGGGGGACTGAAGCTTTCTTT TRBV4-1 NA TRBD1 TRBJ1-1
CSASGGNYNEQFF TGCAGTGCTAGCGGGGGGAACTACAATGAGCAGTTCTTC TRBV20-1 NA TRBD2 TRBJ2-1
CASRTGLSDTQYF TGCGCCAGCCGGACAGGGCTCTCCGATACGCAGTATTTT TRBV5-1 NA TRBD1 TRBJ2-3
CSVAGLQETQYF TGCAGCGTCGCAGGGCTCCAAGAGACCCAGTACTTC TRBV29-1 NA NA TRBJ2-5
CASSPDRGGSYNEQFF TGTGCCAGCAGTCCGGATCGGGGGGGCTCCTACAATGAGCAGTTCTTC TRBV27 NA TRBD2 TRBJ2-1
CASSQDGVAPYNEQFF TGTGCCAGCAGCCAAGACGGGGTGGCACCTTACAATGAGCAGTTCTTC TRBV3-1 NA NA TRBJ2-1
CASSGSKRGAHNTGELFF TGTGCCAGTTCGGGCTCGAAGCGGGGGGCCCATAACACCGGGGAGCTGTTTTTT TRBV2 NA TRBD2 TRBJ2-2
CSARDRYTEAFF TGCAGTGCTAGAGATCGGTACACTGAAGCTTTCTTT TRBV20-1 once NA TRBJ1-1
CSASRGRGTGETQYF TGCAGTGCTAGTAGGGGGCGGGGTACCGGGGAGACCCAGTACTTC TRBV20-1 NA NA TRBJ2-5
CASTQPRGRYNEQFF TGTGCCAGCACCCAACCCCGGGGGCGCTACAATGAGCAGTTCTTC TRBV12-3/TRBV12-4 NA NA TRBJ2-1
CAISESGQRQETQYF TGTGCCATCAGTGAGTCGGGACAGCGACAAGAGACCCAGTACTTC TRBV10-3 NA TRBD1 TRBJ2-5
CASSSVSGGAGDTQYF TGTGCCAGCAGCTCCGTAAGCGGGGGGGCGGGAGATACGCAGTATTTT TRBV11-2 once TRBD2 TRBJ2-3
CASSQGALNTEAFF TGTGCCAGCAGCCAAGGGGCCCTGAACACTGAAGCTTTCTTT TRBV3-1 few NA TRBJ1-1
CASSHGGTQYF TGTGCCAGCAGCCATGGGGGTACGCAGTATTTT TRBV3-1 NA NA TRBJ2-3
CASSVGGVEETQYF TGTGCCAGCAGCGTAGGAGGAGTGGAGGAGACCCAGTACTTC TRBV9 few NA TRBJ2-5
CASSSLSYMGSYEQYF TGTGCCAGCAGCTCTTTGAGCTACATGGGGTCCTACGAGCAGTACTTC TRBV7-2 NA NA TRBJ2-7
CASSVGAYQETQYF TGTGCCAGCAGCGTAGGGGCTTACCAAGAGACCCAGTACTTC TRBV9 once NA TRBJ2-5
CASSAVLGVEGNEQFF TGTGCCAGCAGCGCCGTACTGGGGGTAGAAGGCAATGAGCAGTTCTTC TRBV9 NA NA TRBJ2-1
CSAREPGGWINEQYF TGCAGTGCTAGAGAGCCAGGGGGTTGGATAAACGAGCAGTACTTC TRBV20-1 NA TRBD1 TRBJ2-7
CASSLAPDQPQHF TGTGCCAGCAGCTTAGCCCCGGATCAGCCCCAGCATTTT TRBV7-2 NA NA TRBJ1-5